This T cell receptor beta chain was observed in a study of T cells in Graves' hyperthyroidism and ophthalmopathy. Study-level points and caveats: Also found in blood were most expanded thyroid clonotypes above 0.001. A median around 6.4 months before onset, the model predicted ophthalmopathy.

Amplified regions were TCR beta CDR3 sequences from RNA transcripts. First-round RT-PCR of the TCR CDR3 relied on the HTBI primer set. TCRdb itself ran the multiplex PCR reads through MiXCR, one entry per CDR3 protein. The sample lists hundreds of thousands of distinct CDR3 sequences, about a sixth occurring once. The hyperthyroidism was newly diagnosed and had lasted under 2 months; the patients were aged 18 to 65. The PBMCs had their origin in about 9.7 ml of fresh peripheral blood. CDR1 is LGHDT, CDR2 YNNKEL, per germline (reference sequence). V lost 1 base to trimming and J lost 4 bases; unmatched junction nucleotides: 5. CDR3 size: 16 residues. A remark on this clonotype: No antigen is known for it.

The clonotype comes from a woman younger than 45 with Graves' hyperthyroidism. The sequencing sample was made of blood. The chain carries TRBV3-1 and TRBJ2-1; 9 positions match TRBD1. The chain's CDR3 is CASSQGRGQGYNEQFF. The CDR3 DNA is TGTGCCAGCAGCCAAGGACGGGGACAGGGATACAATGAGCAGTTCTTC.